A selection of T cell receptor beta chains follows, all from one sample in a study of human T cells and chemical hapten exposure. TCRdb independently ran MiXCR on the RACE reads; one entry per CDR3 protein. The data contain some 180,000 distinct CDR3 sequences, approximately 20% of them singletons. The sample was whole blood, taken in connection with sensitization to the hapten diphenylcyclopropenone (DPC). All receptors derive from a woman aged 50 to 65 with alopecia areata. Some clones in this sample may be carry-over from other donors' samples. CDR3s include the opening cysteine and the closing phenylalanine or tryptophan. A D gene is named only where the DNA matches it firmly. The size entry is marked missing in some rows and otherwise reads once, few, many or a size class.

J gene	V gene	D gene	clone size	CDR3 DNA	CDR3 protein
TRBJ2-7	TRBV15	NA	NA	TGTGCCACCAGCAGAGATGGGGGCTACGAGCAGTACTTC	CATSRDGGYEQYF
TRBJ1-4	TRBV3-1	NA	NA	TGTGCCAGCAGCCAGAAGTGGGAGACGGCAACTAATGAAAAACTGTTTTTT	CASSQKWETATNEKLFF
TRBJ2-4	TRBV2	TRBD1	NA	TGTGCCAGCAGTGACGGGACAGGGTTAAACATTCAGTACTTC	CASSDGTGLNIQYF
TRBJ2-7	TRBV6-2/TRBV6-3	TRBD1	NA	TGTGCCAGCAGATTTTGGACAGGCACCTACGAGCAGTACTTC	CASRFWTGTYEQYF
TRBJ2-5	TRBV5-1	NA	NA	TGCGCCAGCAGCTTGGAACTATTGGAGACCCAGTACTTC	CASSLELLETQYF
TRBJ2-1	TRBV6-1	TRBD2	NA	TGTGCCAGCAGCTGGGGACTAGCGGAGACCTCCCGGTATGAGCAGTTCTTC	CASSWGLAETSRYEQFF
TRBJ1-2	TRBV6-5	NA	NA	TGTGCCAGCACGGAGAGGGGATATGGCTACACCTTC	CASTERGYGYTF
TRBJ1-5	TRBV1	NA	NA	TGCACCAGCAGCGGCCGGTATAGCAATCAGCCCCAGCATTTT	CTSSGRYSNQPQHF
TRBJ2-7	TRBV5-1	TRBD2	NA	TGCGCCAGCAGCTTGGGGCCAGCGGGAGACGGCGAGCAGTACTTC	CASSLGPAGDGEQYF
TRBJ1-1	TRBV5-1	NA	NA	TGCGCCAGCAGCTTGGAGGAGTTCACTGAAGCTTTCTTT	CASSLEEFTEAFF
TRBJ2-3	TRBV25-1	TRBD2	few	TGTGCCAGCAGTGTTAGCGGGAGTACGAATACGCAGTATTTT	CASSVSGSTNTQYF
TRBJ1-4	TRBV29-1	NA	few	TGCAGCGTTAATCTGGACAGCGGAGGAGAAAAACTGTTTTTT	CSVNLDSGGEKLFF
TRBJ2-7	TRBV7-6	NA	many	TGTGCCAGCAGCTCCCAGGTACCGGAGTTGTCCTACGAGCAGTACTTC	CASSSQVPELSYEQYF
TRBJ1-1	TRBV12-3/TRBV12-4	NA	few	TGTGCCAGCAGTTTCGGGGTTGGTATCACTGAAGCTTTCTTT	CASSFGVGITEAFF
TRBJ2-2	TRBV12-3/TRBV12-4	TRBD2	NA	TGTGCCAGCAGTTTGCGAGCGGGAGGGGCCACCGGGGAGCTGTTTTTT	CASSLRAGGATGELFF
TRBJ2-5	TRBV12-3/TRBV12-4	TRBD2	NA	TGTGCCAGCAGCCGAGCCGGACTAGAGCAAGAGACCCAGTACTTC	CASSRAGLEQETQYF
TRBJ1-6	TRBV20-1	NA	few	TGCAGTGCTAGAGGAGTATCACCCCTCCACTTT	CSARGVSPLHF
TRBJ1-3	TRBV5-1	TRBD1	NA	TGCGCCAGCAGCTTGGAGGGGGCCAGCTCTGGAAACAACATATATTTT	CASSLEGASSGNNIYF
TRBJ2-3	TRBV5-1	NA	NA	TGCGCCAGCAGCTTGAGGACCAGCCTGCCAGATACGCAGTATTTT	CASSLRTSLPDTQYF
TRBJ2-1	TRBV20-1	NA	NA	TGCAGTGCTCCTAGCGAGAAGGCCTACAATGAGCAGTTCTTC	CSAPSEKAYNEQFF
TRBJ2-3	TRBV24-1	NA	NA	TGTGCCACCAGTGATCCACCATCAGATACGCAGTATTTT	CATSDPPSDTQYF
TRBJ2-1	TRBV30	TRBD2	few	TGTGCCTGGAGTGCAGGGCTAGCGGGAGTCAATGAGCAGTTCTTC	CAWSAGLAGVNEQFF
TRBJ1-5	TRBV10-3	TRBD1	NA	TGTGCCATCAGTGGTTCGGGACAGGGTGACCAGCCCCAGCATTTT	CAISGSGQGDQPQHF
TRBJ2-3	TRBV7-9	NA	few	TGTGCCAGCAGCGCTGGCACAGATACGCAGTATTTT	CASSAGTDTQYF
TRBJ2-1	TRBV7-2	NA	NA	TGTGCCAGCAGCTTAGTAGTGGGCTCCTACAATGAGCAGTTCTTC	CASSLVVGSYNEQFF
TRBJ2-5	TRBV5-1	TRBD1	NA	TGCGCCAGCAGCCTGGCCGGGACAGGGTACCAAGAGACCCAGTACTTC	CASSLAGTGYQETQYF
TRBJ1-1	TRBV6-1	NA	once	TGTGCCAGCGCCTCCCTGGGTTTTAACACTGAAGCTTTCTTT	CASASLGFNTEAFF
TRBJ2-2	TRBV5-1	NA	few	TGCGCCAGCAGCTCCGAAGCAGCCGGGGAGCTGTTTTTT	CASSSEAAGELFF
TRBJ2-2	TRBV5-5	TRBD2	NA	TGTGCCAGCAGCCATCAGAGCGGGAGGGGTGTCGGGGAGCTGTTTTTT	CASSHQSGRGVGELFF
TRBJ2-4	TRBV7-6	NA	NA	TGTGCCAGCAGCTTAAATAGCAAAAACATTCAGTACTTC	CASSLNSKNIQYF
TRBJ2-3	TRBV7-2	NA	few	TGTGCCAGCAGCTTAACAGCTAGCACAGATACGCAGTATTTT	CASSLTASTDTQYF
TRBJ2-4	TRBV2	NA	few	TGTGCCAGCAGTGTAAGGCAGGTGGACATTCAGTACTTC	CASSVRQVDIQYF
TRBJ1-5	TRBV20-1	NA	NA	TGCAGTGTTAGTCAGAGTGGGGGAGGCAATCAGCCCCAGCATTTT	CSVSQSGGGNQPQHF
TRBJ2-7	TRBV20-1	NA	many	TGCAGTGTGGGGCCGGGGGAGCAGTACTTC	CSVGPGEQYF
TRBJ2-1	TRBV7-3	TRBD2	once	TGTGCCAGCAGCTTAATTTCTCAGCGGGAAAGGAATGAGCAGTTCTTC	CASSLISQRERNEQFF
TRBJ1-2	TRBV20-1	NA	few	TGCAGTGCTAGCGCGGTCTATGGCTACACCTTC	CSASAVYGYTF
TRBJ2-1	TRBV10-3	NA	NA	TGTGCCATCAGTGCCAGAGCGGGAGCAGGGGGCAATGAGCAGTTCTTC	CAISARAGAGGNEQFF
TRBJ2-3	TRBV9	TRBD2	few	TGTGCCAGCAGCGCTAGTTCTAGCGGGGGCACAGATACGCAGTATTTT	CASSASSSGGTDTQYF
TRBJ2-7	TRBV7-8	NA	few	TGTGCCAGCAGCTTGGTGAGGGATCACTACGAGCAGTACTTC	CASSLVRDHYEQYF
TRBJ2-3	TRBV5-1	NA	many	TGCGCCAGCAGCTCGGTAGCCACAGATACGCAGTATTTT	CASSSVATDTQYF